Below, 6 T cell receptor beta chains from the same sample are listed, as sequenced in a study of CD8 T cells in Susac syndrome. The RNA, roughly 0.45 to 1 ug, was put through reverse transcription using random hexamers. TCRdb reprocessed the immunoSEQ multiplex PCR reads via MiXCR and lists one record per CDR3 protein. The profile shows approximately 260,000 distinct CDR3 sequences, 96% of them singletons. Specimen: CD4+ T cells from PBMCs. These receptors were obtained from a human donor with Susac syndrome.

V is TRBV30 and J is TRBJ2-7; TRBD1 matches 9 bases. Germline CDR1 is GTSNPN and CDR2 is SVGIG (reference sequence). The CDR3 totals 14 residues. V shed 3 bases, J shed 2 bases, and the junction held 5 bases outside the gene matches. The CDR3 region has the DNA TGTGCCTGGAGCCAAAGGACAGGGGCCTACGAGCAGTACTTC. This encodes CAWSQRTGAYEQYF.

The V gene is TRBV27, the J gene TRBJ2-3; D is possibly TRBD1 or TRBD2 (5 bases each). Trimming shortened V by 7 bases and J by 6 bases, and 14 bases separated the two germline ends. The CDR3 consists of 13 residues. CDR1 MNHEY and CDR2 SMNVEV come from the germline V gene (reference sequence). The CDR3 DNA follows: TGTGCCAGCAAGGCCGGGACCGTTGATACGCAGTATTTT. This codes for CASKAGTVDTQYF.

The gene calls are TRBV12-3 or TRBV12-4 and TRBJ1-5; the D gene is possibly TRBD1 (6 bases). The length of the CDR3 is 13 residues. V lost 7 bases and J 5 bases, leaving 12 bases between the germline ends. CDR3 residues: CASTSGADQPQHF. Here the CDR3 DNA reads TGTGCCAGCACCTCGGGGGCGGATCAGCCCCAGCATTTT.

The rearrangement uses TRBV9 and TRBJ2-5; 7 nucleotides align to TRBD1. Germline V gene lookup returns CDR1 SGDLS and CDR2 YYNGEE. V gave up 0 bases and J gave up 3 bases; unmatched junction bases: 2. The CDR3 consists of 14 residues. CDR3 amino acids: CASSVGGTEETQYF. CDR3 nucleotide sequence: TGTGCCAGCAGCGTAGGAGGGACAGAAGAGACCCAGTACTTC.

The chain is built from TRBV6-5 and TRBJ2-7; TRBD2 agrees at 10 bases. CDR1 and CDR2 (germline): MNHEY, SVGAGI. Trimming cost V 3 bases and J 2 bases; bases outside gene matches: 4. This CDR3 has 15 amino acids. The CDR3 is CASSYSGRPAYEQYF. CDR3 bases: TGTGCCAGCAGTTATAGCGGGAGGCCCGCCTACGAGCAGTACTTC.

This chain uses TRBV20-1 with TRBJ2-3; 8 nucleotides line up with TRBD2. This CDR3 spans 15 amino acids. Per the germline V gene, CDR1 is DFQATT and CDR2 is SNEGSKA (reference sequence). Germline trimming cut 1 base from V and 5 bases from J; bases unmatched to any gene: 8. CDR3 residues: CSARVAGGLGDTQYF. In DNA form, the CDR3 reads TGCAGTGCTAGAGTTGCGGGAGGCCTTGGAGATACGCAGTATTTT.